Below are 23 T cell receptor beta chains sequenced from a single sample in a study of cytomegalovirus exposure and HLA in healthy donors. With 60 Vbeta and 13 Jbeta primers, the PCR was carried out. The repertoire was sequenced with immunoSEQ multiplex PCR; TCRdb's copy has only in-frame clones and lacks some. The sample holds around 170,000 clones; approximately 73% are singletons and the top ten take about 2.5%. Sequencing was carried out using PBMCs. All receptors derive from a woman aged 25 to 45 in good health and CMV-seropositive.

The V gene is TRBV7-2, the J gene TRBJ2-7; D gene ambiguous. Germline V gene sequence: CDR1 SGHTA, CDR2 FQGNSA. The CDR3 contains 14 residues. V lost 0 bases and J lost 0, with 6 bases in between. CDR3 protein: CASSLAPSSYEQYF. The CDR3 coding sequence is TGTGCCAGCAGCTTAGCGCCTAGCTCCTACGAGCAGTACTTC.

The chain carries TRBV23-1 and TRBJ2-7, with 13 bases fitting TRBD2. TRBV23-1 is assigned to the ORF class and has an uncertain function. The CDR3 runs 19 residues. With 0 bases clipped from V and 0 bases from J, the junction kept 8 bases outside the gene matches. The CDR3 is CASSQSNSGTSGTSYEQYF. For the CDR3, the DNA is TGCGCCAGCAGTCAATCGAACTCCGGGACTAGCGGGACCTCCTACGAGCAGTACTTC.

The chain combines TRBV30 with TRBJ1-2; TRBD1 matches 9 bases. The CDR3 totals 12 residues. After removal of 7 bases from V and 3 bases from J, the junction contained 3 bases not matched to a gene. Germline V gene lookup returns CDR1 GTSNPN and CDR2 SVGIG (reference sequence). CDR3 DNA sequence: TGTGCCTCGACAGGGGGTGACTATGGCTACACCTTC. Translation: CASTGGDYGYTF.

The chain employs TRBV9 and TRBJ2-2; D unresolved. CDR3 length: 15 residues. Germline V CDR1 and CDR2: SGDLS, YYNGEE. The V gene lost 0 bases and the J gene lost 0 bases, with 6 bases spanning the gap. The CDR3 DNA sequence: TGTGCCAGCAGCGTAGATAGTACGAACACCGGGGAGCTGTTTTTT. Residues: CASSVDSTNTGELFF.

This chain's CDR3 is CASSLGRSSYEQYF. DNA of the CDR3: TGTGCCAGCAGCTTGGGCAGGTCCTCCTACGAGCAGTACTTC. The rearrangement joins TRBV5-4 to TRBJ2-5; D uncertain. The J call may be wrong; the DNA end is better matched by TRBJ2-7. The CDR3 spans 14 residues. Germline CDR1 reads SGHNT; CDR2 reads YYREEE (reference sequence).

This clone has more than one count but fewer than ten. V is TRBV23-1 and J is TRBJ2-5, with D tentatively TRBD1 (6 bases). TRBV23-1 is filed as an ORF, its function uncertain. The CDR3 totals 14 residues. Trimming cost V 2 bases and J 2 bases, with 9 bases left between them. Written as DNA, the CDR3 is TGCGCCAGCAGTCAACTAGGGGGACAAGAGACCCAGTACTTC. It yields the protein CASSQLGGQETQYF.

The chain is built from TRBV2 and TRBJ2-5; 14 bases are a match to TRBD2. The germline CDR1 and CDR2 sequences are SNHLY and FYNNEI. V gave up 5 bases and J gave up 3 bases; unmatched junction bases: 2. CDR3 size: 15 residues. CDR3 sequence: CASSKGLAGEETQYF. In nucleotides, the CDR3 is TGTGCCAGCAGTAAGGGACTAGCGGGGGAAGAGACCCAGTACTTC.

V and J are TRBV28 and TRBJ1-1; 10 bases agree with TRBD1. After removal of 6 bases from V and 4 bases from J, the junction contained 8 bases not matched to a gene. CDR1 is MDHEN and CDR2 is SYDVKM in the germline V gene. The CDR3 runs to 15 residues. CDR3 DNA sequence: TGTGCCAGCAGGCCTGACAGGGGGCCCGGCACTGAAGCTTTCTTT. Translated: CASRPDRGPGTEAFF.

CDR3: CASSQEGGLALETQYF. DNA for the CDR3: TGTGCCAGCAGCCAAGAAGGTGGACTAGCGCTGGAGACCCAGTACTTC. This chain connects TRBV4-2 to TRBJ2-5; 9 nucleotides match TRBD2. Germline V lookup: CDR1 LGHNA, CDR2 YNFKEQ. The CDR3 has 16 amino acids. V shed 0 bases and J 5 bases; nucleotides not matched to a gene: 7.

The chain combines TRBV18 with TRBJ2-3; no clear D gene. In germline, CDR1 is KGHSH, CDR2 LQKENI. CDR3 length: 16 amino acids. Trimming cost V 2 bases and J 4 bases, with 16 bases left between them. CDR3 in amino acids: CASSPAALPGADTQYF. For the CDR3, the DNA is TGTGCCAGCTCACCAGCTGCCCTCCCAGGCGCAGATACGCAGTATTTT.

The chain is built from TRBV9 and TRBJ1-2; 8 positions match TRBD1. The length of the CDR3 is 13 residues. V dropped 7 bases and J dropped 4; count of bases not matched to a gene: 6. CDR1 is SGDLS and CDR2 is YYNGEE in the germline V gene. The CDR3 loop reads CASAGGRSYGYTF. CDR3 nucleotides: TGTGCCAGCGCAGGGGGCCGTAGCTATGGCTACACCTTC.

This clone has a handful of counts. This chain uses TRBV2 with TRBJ2-5; 14 bases align to TRBD2. This CDR3 has 17 residues. The germline V gene has CDR1 SNHLY and CDR2 FYNNEI. Trimming took 5 bases from V and 5 from J; bases not matched to a gene: 10. The CDR3 spells CASSSPGLAGAGETQYF. The CDR3 DNA reads as TGTGCCAGCAGTTCCCCGGGACTAGCGGGGGCCGGGGAGACCCAGTACTTC. The complete variable domain, with remaining parts taken from reference TRBV2 and TRBJ2-5, reads EPEVTQTPSHQVTQMGQEVILRCVPISNHLYFYWYRQILGQKVEFLVSFYNNEISEKSEIFDDQFSVERPDGSNFTLKIRSTKLEDSAMYFCASSSPGLAGAGETQYFGPGTRLLVL.

This chain joins TRBV5-1 and TRBJ1-1; unclear D gene. The length of the CDR3 is 13 residues. With 0 bases removed from V and 3 bases from J, the gap between germline ends came to 6 bases. Per germline, CDR1 SGHRS and CDR2 YFSETQ. The CDR3 nucleotides are TGCGCCAGCAGCTTGGAGCAGGACACTGAAGCTTTCTTT. It codes for CASSLEQDTEAFF.

The V call is TRBV5-6, the J call TRBJ1-6; D may be TRBD1 (5 bases). Per germline, CDR1 SGHDT and CDR2 YYEEEE. This CDR3 spans 13 amino acids. Trimming stripped 4 bases from V and 10 bases from J, with 12 bases between. The CDR3 here is CASSMPTASPLHF. The CDR3 DNA is TGTGCCAGCAGCATGCCGACAGCATCACCCCTCCACTTT.

The chain has TRBV7-2 and TRBJ2-7; 7 bases map to TRBD1. J was trimmed by 2 bases and V by 6 bases; bases with no gene match: 7. The CDR3 contains 14 residues. From germline, CDR1 is SGHTA and CDR2 FQGNSA. The CDR3 bases are TGTGCCAGCAGTTTCTCGGGACAGACCTACGAGCAGTACTTC. This translates into CASSFSGQTYEQYF. Complete variable domain (other parts from reference TRBV7-2 and TRBJ2-7): GAGVSQSPSNKVTEKGKDVELRCDPISGHTALYWYRQSLGQGLEFLIYFQGNSAPDKSGLPSDRFSAERTGGSVSTLTIQRTQQEDSAVYLCASSFSGQTYEQYFGPGTRLTVT.

CDR3 DNA sequence: TGCGCCAGCAGCCAGCGACAGGGGGCGGGGGAGCTGTTTTTT. Its protein product is CASSQRQGAGELFF. The genes are TRBV5-1 and TRBJ2-2, with 10 bases identical to TRBD1. The CDR3 consists of 14 residues. The J segment lost 8 bases and the V segment lost 4 bases, leaving 5 bases of the junction unmatched. The V gene's germline CDR1 is SGHRS and CDR2 YFSETQ.

The rearrangement uses TRBV28 and TRBJ1-2; 9 positions match TRBD1. The CDR3 consists of 12 residues. J gave up 7 bases and V 11 bases, and 8 bases lay outside the gene matches. Germline V gene lookup returns CDR1 MDHEN and CDR2 SYDVKM. In DNA form, the CDR3 reads TGTGCCTCCCTATGGGACAGGGTTGGCTACACCTTC. Protein sequence: CASLWDRVGYTF.

V is TRBV7-8 and J is TRBJ2-7; the D is unclear. CDR3 size: 13 residues. With 5 bases removed from V and 6 bases from J, the gap between germline ends came to 14 bases. Germline V gene sequence: CDR1 SGHVS, CDR2 FQNEAQ. The CDR3 is CASSLWVRVEQYF. CDR3 nucleotide sequence: TGTGCCAGCAGCCTTTGGGTTCGGGTCGAGCAGTACTTC.

This CDR3 is CASKEGRGTDTQYF. CDR3 DNA sequence: TGTGCCAGTAAGGAGGGTAGGGGCACAGATACGCAGTATTTT. The chain uses TRBV19 and TRBJ2-3; D perhaps matches TRBD2 (6 bases). This CDR3 region has 14 residues. Deletions cut 7 bases from V and 1 base from J, with 12 bases between. Germline V gene lookup returns CDR1 LNHDA and CDR2 SQIVND (reference sequence).

This chain links TRBV7-9 with TRBJ2-1; TRBD2 aligns across 11 bases. The CDR3 covers 16 residues. The J segment lost 9 bases and the V segment lost 4 bases, leaving 11 bases of the junction unmatched. Looked up from germline, CDR1 is SEHNR and CDR2 is FQNEAQ (reference sequence). The CDR3, as DNA: TGTGCCAGCAGCTCGTCTAGCGGGGGGCCCCACGGTGAGCAGTTCTTC. The encoded protein is CASSSSSGGPHGEQFF.

This sequence joins TRBV4-3 and TRBJ2-5; D might be TRBD1 (5 bases). The J call may be wrong; the DNA end is better matched by TRBJ2-7. The germline V gene encodes CDR1 LGHNA and CDR2 YSLEER. This CDR3 comprises 15 residues. Here the CDR3 DNA reads TGCGCCAGCAGCCAAGATACAGGCAAGTCCTACGAGCAGTACTTC. Protein sequence: CASSQDTGKSYEQYF.

The chain combines TRBV28 with TRBJ2-7, with D possibly matching TRBD2 (6 bases). Trimming removed 6 bases from V and 0 bases from J, with 12 bases in between. The CDR3 loop spans 14 amino acids. CDR1 and CDR2 (germline): MDHEN, SYDVKM. The CDR3 protein is CASRTGGSSYEQYF. CDR3 coding DNA: TGTGCCAGCAGGACCGGGGGAAGCTCCTACGAGCAGTACTTC. Using reference TRBV28 and TRBJ2-7 for the parts outside the CDR3, the full variable domain is DVKVTQSSRYLVKRTGEKVFLECVQDMDHENMFWYRQDPGLGLRLIYFSYDVKMKEKGDIPEGYSVSREKKERFSLILESASTNQTSMYLCASRTGGSSYEQYFGPGTRLTVT.

V and J are TRBV4-2 and TRBJ2-7, with TRBD1 identical over 10 bases. Germline V gene sequence: CDR1 LGHNA, CDR2 YNFKEQ. V lost 4 bases, J lost 2 bases, and 2 bases stayed unmatched. The CDR3 runs to 14 residues. The CDR3 loop reads CASSPGTGAYEQYF. The CDR3 region has the DNA TGTGCCAGCAGCCCCGGGACAGGGGCCTACGAGCAGTACTTC.